This passage covers 20 T cell receptor beta chains from one sample sequenced in a study of T cell changes during pregnancy in multiple sclerosis. The repertoire was sequenced with immunoSEQ multiplex PCR; TCRdb's copy has only in-frame clones and lacks some. The sample lists roughly 60,000 clones, more than 90% seen once, with about 1.5% in the top ten. Sequenced material: peripheral blood, taken in the second trimester of pregnancy. The receptors here all came from a female donor with multiple sclerosis, enrolled in a pregnancy study.

The rearrangement joins TRBV5-4 to TRBJ2-5, with D unresolved. In germline, CDR1 is SGHNT, CDR2 YYREEE (reference sequence). This CDR3 region has 13 residues. Trimming took off 4 bases at V and 2 bases at J, with 9 bases between the two ends. The CDR3 protein is CASSAGSQETQYF. Written as DNA, the CDR3 is TGTGCCAGCAGCGCTGGCAGTCAAGAGACCCAGTACTTC.

The chain joins TRBV28 to TRBJ2-3, with 7 positions matching TRBD2. The CDR3 spans 15 residues. CDR1 is MDHEN and CDR2 is SYDVKM in the germline V gene. J gave up 1 base and V 5 bases, and 6 bases lay outside the gene matches. The CDR3 region is CASSQSGMGTDTQYF. Here the CDR3 DNA reads TGTGCCAGCAGTCAAAGCGGGATGGGCACAGATACGCAGTATTTT.

This chain links TRBV6-4 with TRBJ1-1; D is uncertain. Germline CDR1 MRHNA, CDR2 SNTAGT. The CDR3 runs to 14 residues. V was pared by 8 bases and J by 4 bases, with 17 bases between. The CDR3 reads CASDERVASTEAFF. CDR3 nucleotide sequence: TGTGCCAGCGATGAGAGGGTGGCGAGCACTGAAGCTTTCTTT.

The gene calls are TRBV11-2 and TRBJ2-3, with a possible D match to TRBD2 (5 bases). The V end lost 1 base, the J end lost 1 base, and 9 bases lay between the germline ends. Germline values: CDR1 SGHAT, CDR2 FQNNGV. The CDR3 is made up of 15 amino acids. The CDR3 DNA reads TGTGCCAGCAGCTTAGGAGGGAAAGGCACAGATACGCAGTATTTT. This sequence encodes CASSLGGKGTDTQYF.

The chain couples TRBV5-1 to TRBJ1-1; D gene uncertain. The V and J ends lost 0 bases and 0 bases respectively, with 15 bases between them. From germline, CDR1 is SGHRS and CDR2 YFSETQ. The CDR3 runs 17 residues. CDR3 DNA sequence: TGCGCCAGCAGCTTGGCCGGGAAGGTCAACATGAACACTGAAGCTTTCTTT. Encoded protein: CASSLAGKVNMNTEAFF.

The V call is TRBV11-3, the J call TRBJ2-1; the D gene is possibly TRBD2 (6 bases). This CDR3 has 12 amino acids. Germline CDR1 reads SGHNT; CDR2 reads YENEEA. V shed 2 bases and J shed 8 bases, with 7 bases lying between them. The CDR3 sequence: CASSLSGDEQFF. Written as DNA, the CDR3 is TGTGCCAGCAGCTTATCGGGGGATGAGCAGTTCTTC.

J is TRBJ2-3 and V is TRBV5-4; D possibly corresponds to TRBD2 (6 bases). The CDR3 is 15 amino acids. Trimming took off 4 bases at V and 0 bases at J, with 12 bases between the two ends. Germline CDR1 reads SGHNT; CDR2 reads YYREEE (reference sequence). CDR3 sequence (DNA): TGTGCCAGCAGCGATGCGCGGGGTAGCACAGATACGCAGTATTTT. Translation gives CASSDARGSTDTQYF.

V usage is TRBV7-9 and J usage is TRBJ2-3; the D gene is possibly TRBD1 (5 bases). CDR3 length: 18 residues. Between the trimmed V and J ends, which lost 0 bases and 4 bases, there was a span of 20 bases. CDR1 is SEHNR, CDR2 FQNEAQ, per germline (reference sequence). The CDR3 reads CASSLAPRQFYLPDTQYF. CDR3 bases: TGTGCCAGCAGCTTAGCACCTAGACAGTTCTACTTGCCAGATACGCAGTATTTT.

This chain links TRBV7-9 with TRBJ1-5, with D maybe TRBD1 (5 bases). V dropped 0 bases and J dropped 4 bases, with 10 bases sitting between them. The V gene's germline CDR1 is SEHNR and CDR2 FQNEAQ (reference sequence). The CDR3 spans 15 residues. This CDR3 is CASSLAGGANQPQHF. The CDR3 DNA follows: TGTGCCAGCAGCTTAGCGGGAGGGGCGAATCAGCCCCAGCATTTT.

The rearrangement uses TRBV6-1 and TRBJ1-3; the D is unclear. The V and J ends lost 0 bases and 0 bases respectively, with 12 bases between them. Germline CDR1 MNHNS, CDR2 SASEGT. The CDR3 consists of 17 residues. In DNA form, the CDR3 reads TGTGCCAGCAGTGAAGCGAGGCAGTTCGTCTCTGGAAACACCATATATTTT. Protein: CASSEARQFVSGNTIYF.

This clone was recorded only once. DNA for the CDR3: TGTGCCAGCAGCCGGACAGGGGACAGAGAAAAACTGTTTTTT. This translates into CASSRTGDREKLFF. The V gene is TRBV7-9, the J gene TRBJ1-4; 9 bases map to TRBD1. Germline V CDR1 and CDR2: SEHNR, FQNEAQ (reference sequence). CDR3 length equals 14 residues. V shed 5 bases, J shed 8 bases, and the junction held 6 bases outside the gene matches.

Worth noting for this clone: At one end, the junction sequence differs from germline, possibly due to a read error. V is TRBV2 and J is TRBJ2-7; D is undetermined. This CDR3 spans 14 amino acids. CDR1 and CDR2 from the germline V gene are SNHLY and FYNNEI. CDR3 loop: CASIERRSSYEQYF. The CDR3 DNA sequence: TGTGCCAGCATTGAACGCCGTAGCTCCTACGAGCAGTACTTC.

This sequence joins TRBV7-9 and TRBJ2-2; TRBD1 aligns across 9 bases. V lost 8 bases to trimming and J lost 3 bases; unmatched junction nucleotides: 10. Germline CDR1 reads SEHNR; CDR2 reads FQNEAQ (reference sequence). This CDR3 has 16 amino acids. Here the CDR3 reads CASQTAGQGYTGELFF. The CDR3 region has the DNA TGTGCCAGCCAAACTGCAGGACAGGGGTACACCGGGGAGCTGTTTTTT.

The chain has TRBV21-1 and TRBJ2-1; the table gives TRBD2 as D, unverified against the DNA. TRBV21-1 is shown as a pseudogene. The CDR3 contains 16 residues. CDR3 nucleotide sequence: TGTGCCAGCAGTACGAGACTAGCGGGACCCCCCAATGAGCAGTTCTTC. Its protein product is CASSTRLAGPPNEQFF.

J is TRBJ2-5 and V is TRBV30; 9 bases match TRBD1. After removal of 4 bases from V and 4 bases from J, the junction contained 16 bases not matched to a gene. The CDR3 runs to 17 residues. CDR1 is GTSNPN, CDR2 SVGIG, per germline (reference sequence). CDR3 region: CAWNNRGGTGYGETQYF. CDR3 DNA: TGTGCCTGGAATAATAGAGGGGGGACAGGGTATGGAGAGACCCAGTACTTC.

The gene calls are TRBV30 and TRBJ1-4; no clear D gene. This CDR3 is built from 13 residues. CDR1 is GTSNPN, CDR2 SVGIG, per germline (reference sequence). Deletions cut 1 base from V and 6 bases from J, with 9 bases between. CDR3 amino acids: CAWSDKRDEKLFF. DNA of the CDR3: TGTGCCTGGAGTGACAAGAGGGATGAAAAACTGTTTTTT.

The CDR3 nucleotides are TGTGCCAGTAGCAAGGCGGGACTAGTTTTCAATGAGCAGTTCTTC. It translates to CASSKAGLVFNEQFF. The chain combines TRBV19 with TRBJ2-1; 8 bases line up with TRBD2. Germline CDR1 reads LNHDA; CDR2 reads SQIVND (reference sequence). With V trimmed by 6 bases and J by 6 bases, 10 bases remained unmatched. The CDR3 covers 15 residues. Supplemented by reference TRBV19 and TRBJ2-1, the full variable domain reads DGGITQSPKYLFRKEGQNVTLSCEQNLNHDAMYWYRQDPGQGLRLIYYSQIVNDFQKGDIAEGYSVSREKKESFPLTVTSAQKNPTAFYLCASSKAGLVFNEQFFGPGTRLTVL.

The J gene is TRBJ1-4, the V gene TRBV6-5; tentatively, D is TRBD1 (5 bases). CDR1 MNHEY and CDR2 SVGAGI come from the germline V gene. V lost 0 bases and J 5 bases, leaving 10 bases between the germline ends. The CDR3 is 15 residues long. CDR3 bases: TGTGCCAGCAGTTACTCCAGGGATGGAAATGAAAAACTGTTTTTT. Translated, it gives CASSYSRDGNEKLFF.

This chain links TRBV5-1 with TRBJ2-1; 11 bases agree with TRBD1. Germline CDR1 SGHRS, CDR2 YFSETQ. The CDR3 is 16 residues long. Losses at the gene ends were 2 bases for V and 1 base for J; bases not matched to a gene: 2. This CDR3 is CASSLGDRGSYNEQFF. For the CDR3, the DNA is TGCGCCAGCAGCTTAGGGGACAGGGGGTCCTACAATGAGCAGTTCTTC.

The chain's CDR3 is CSVAGILNYGYTF. In nucleotides, the CDR3 is TGCAGCGTTGCCGGGATACTCAACTATGGCTACACCTTC. The chain carries TRBV29-1 and TRBJ1-2; no definite D call. The CDR3 sequence is 13 residues long. Germline CDR1 is SQVTM and CDR2 is ANQGSEA. The V and J ends lost 4 bases and 2 bases respectively, with 11 bases between them.